The 18 T cell receptor beta chains listed next were all sequenced from one sample in a study of blood T cell repertoires in COVID-19. Profiling relied on immunoSEQ multiplex PCR, and the TCRdb table lists in-frame clones only, not all of them. The sample has fewer than 250,000 clones, 90% seen once. The sample comprised PBMCs or T cells enriched from blood (not recorded which). These receptors were taken from a young man who had been exposed to COVID-19.

This rearrangement joins TRBV5-1 to TRBJ2-3, with D possibly TRBD2 on 6 matching bases. In germline, CDR1 is SGHRS, CDR2 YFSETQ. Deletions cut 3 bases from V and 5 bases from J, with 13 bases between. The CDR3 has 14 residues. CDR3 sequence reads: CASSSGTSRDTQYF. In DNA form, the CDR3 reads TGCGCCAGCAGCTCCGGGACTTCGAGAGATACGCAGTATTTT.

The chain is built from TRBV19 and TRBJ1-5, with TRBD1 matching 7 bases. V lost 3 bases, J lost 3 bases, and 8 bases stayed unmatched. Germline-derived CDR1 and CDR2 are LNHDA and SQIVND (reference sequence). The CDR3 totals 16 residues. CDR3 nucleotides: TGTGCCAGTAGTATCAGGACAGGTACCCTCAATCAGCCCCAGCATTTT. It yields the protein CASSIRTGTLNQPQHF.

This clone has only one observation. The chain carries TRBV28 and TRBJ2-2; 9 bases line up with TRBD1. The CDR3 has 17 residues. Germline loops: CDR1 MDHEN, CDR2 SYDVKM. The ends lost 3 bases at V and 6 bases at J; junction bases unmatched: 11. CDR3 nucleotide sequence: TGTGCCAGCAGTTTCCCAAGGAGGGACAGGGTCTCCGGGGAGCTGTTTTTT. Translating gives CASSFPRRDRVSGELFF.

The CDR3 coding sequence is TGTGCCAGCAGCCAAGACCTAGCGGGGGTATGGTCGAACACCGGGGAGCTGTTTTTT. Its translation is CASSQDLAGVWSNTGELFF. This sequence joins TRBV3-1 (or the pseudogene TRBV3-2) and TRBJ2-2; 10 bases are shared with TRBD2. This CDR3 comprises 19 residues. In germline, CDR1 is LGHDT, CDR2 YNNKEL (reference sequence). J was trimmed by 0 bases and V by 0 bases; bases with no gene match: 7.

V gene TRBV10-3 combines with J gene TRBJ2-1; 11 nucleotides align to TRBD1. V trimming: 0 bases; J trimming: 8 bases; junction bases outside the gene matches: 6. This CDR3 has 16 amino acids. Germline CDR1 reads ENHRY; CDR2 reads SYGVKD. The CDR3 spells CAISESAGQGGHEQFF. CDR3 nucleotides: TGTGCCATCAGTGAGTCTGCGGGACAGGGGGGCCATGAGCAGTTCTTC.

About this clone itself: Its ends do not fully match the called genes, so a read error is possible. V usage is TRBV12-3 or TRBV12-4 and J usage is TRBJ1-2, with D possibly TRBD1 on 6 matching bases. The CDR3 totals 12 residues. Here the CDR3 reads CASSLRRGTIAF. CDR3 sequence (DNA): TGTGCCAGCAGTCTCCGCCGAGGGACAATCGCCTTC.

The genes are TRBV30 and TRBJ2-1, with a possible D match to TRBD1 (5 bases). The CDR3 spans 13 residues. Germline lookup yields CDR1 GTSNPN and CDR2 SVGIG (reference sequence). The V end was cut by 0 bases, the J end by 13 bases, with 16 bases between. Here the CDR3 reads CAWSVRQGSIQFF. In nucleotides, the CDR3 is TGTGCCTGGAGTGTTCGTCAGGGCTCAATCCAGTTCTTC. The entire variable domain, with the rest obtained from reference TRBV30 and TRBJ2-1, is as follows: SQTIHQWPATLVQPVGSPLSLECTVEGTSNPNLYWYRQAAGRGLQLLFYSVGIGQISSEVPQNLSASRPQDRQFILSSKKLLLSDSGFYLCAWSVRQGSIQFFGPGTRLTVL.

The chain links TRBV5-4 to TRBJ1-2; 7 bases map to TRBD1. The V and J ends lost 0 bases and 3 bases, in that order; junction bases with no gene match: 2. The CDR3 consists of 14 residues. In germline, CDR1 is SGHNT, CDR2 YYREEE (reference sequence). The DNA of the CDR3 is TGTGCCAGCAGCTTGGGTCAGGGGGACTATGGCTACACCTTC. Amino acid sequence: CASSLGQGDYGYTF. Looking up the rest from reference TRBV5-4 and TRBJ1-2 gives the full variable domain: ETGVTQSPTHLIKTRGQQVTLRCSSQSGHNTVSWYQQALGQGPQFIFQYYREEENGRGNFPPRFSGLQFPNYSSELNVNALELDDSALYLCASSLGQGDYGYTFGSGTRLTVV.

The rearrangement joins TRBV25-1 to TRBJ1-2; 9 nucleotides agree with TRBD1. With V trimmed by 3 bases and J by 2 bases, 7 bases remained unmatched. Germline CDR1 and CDR2: MGHDK and SYGVNS. CDR3 size: 16 residues. CDR3 protein: CASSDDRGTGNYGYTF. DNA of the CDR3: TGTGCCAGCAGTGACGACAGAGGGACAGGGAACTATGGCTACACCTTC.

As concerns this clone: A junction end diverges from the germline sequence, so it may reflect a read error. The genes are TRBV5-5 and TRBJ1-2, with D possibly TRBD1 on 5 matching bases. This CDR3 spans 14 amino acids. Germline-derived CDR1 and CDR2 are SGHKS and YYEKEE (reference sequence). CDR3 bases: TGTGCCAGCAGATTGGGGGTCGGGGACTATGGCTACACCTTC. This codes for CASRLGVGDYGYTF.

This rearrangement joins TRBV19 to TRBJ1-2; TRBD1 aligns across 7 bases. The length of the CDR3 is 13 residues. Germline CDR1 is LNHDA and CDR2 is SQIVND (reference sequence). The trim removed 3 bases at V and 7 bases at J, leaving 5 bases unmatched. As DNA, the CDR3 is TGTGCCAGTAGTATTCGACAGGGTCTTGGCTACACCTTC. Its translation is CASSIRQGLGYTF.

The CDR3 DNA is TGTGCCAGCAGTTTCGAGGGACAGGGGTTGTACGAGCAGTACTTC. It encodes CASSFEGQGLYEQYF. The rearrangement joins TRBV27 to TRBJ2-7; 10 nucleotides agree with TRBD1. The V gene end was trimmed by 3 bases and the J gene end by 4 bases; junction bases not matched to a gene: 6. CDR3 length equals 15 residues. CDR1 MNHEY and CDR2 SMNVEV come from the germline V gene (reference sequence).

The V gene is TRBV7-9, the J gene TRBJ1-2; 8 bases map to TRBD1. Per the germline V gene, CDR1 is SEHNR and CDR2 is FQNEAQ (reference sequence). The CDR3 totals 13 residues. V trimming: 5 bases; J trimming: 7 bases; junction bases outside the gene matches: 6. The CDR3 region is CASSPGGASGYTF. The CDR3 nucleotides are TGTGCCAGCAGCCCAGGGGGCGCCAGTGGCTACACCTTC.

V and J are TRBV12-3 or TRBV12-4 and TRBJ1-1; 9 nucleotides match TRBD1. This CDR3 spans 13 amino acids. Trimming took 5 bases from V and 7 from J; bases not matched to a gene: 5. DNA of the CDR3: TGTGCCAGCAGTGTCGCGGGACAGGGTGAAGCTTTCTTT. Amino acids: CASSVAGQGEAFF.

The rearrangement joins TRBV7-3 to TRBJ1-3; unclear D gene. V was cut by 5 bases and J by 1 base, with 9 bases left in between. The CDR3 consists of 14 residues. Germline CDR1 SGHTA, CDR2 FQGTGA. The CDR3 sequence is CASSLGLSGNTIYF. The CDR3 DNA reads TGTGCCAGCAGCCTCGGACTATCTGGAAACACCATATATTTT.

The CDR3 spells CASSQGQGGRTGELFF. CDR3 nucleotide sequence: TGCGCCAGCAGCCAAGGTCAGGGAGGTAGGACCGGGGAGCTGTTTTTT. V gene TRBV4-3 combines with J gene TRBJ2-2; TRBD2 is a possible D gene (6 bases). The V gene lost 1 base and the J gene lost 5 bases, with 14 bases spanning the gap. This CDR3 has 16 residues. Germline V gene data show CDR1 as LGHNA and CDR2 as YSLEER.

CDR3 sequence reads: CASSEFWRGDTQYF. The CDR3 DNA reads as TGTGCCAGCAGTGAATTCTGGAGGGGAGATACGCAGTATTTT. The chain carries TRBV25-1 and TRBJ2-3, with TRBD2 as a possible D gene (6 bases). Deletions cut 1 base from V and 5 bases from J, with 10 bases between. The CDR3 has 14 residues. Germline V gene data show CDR1 as MGHDK and CDR2 as SYGVNS. Variable domain in full (rest from reference TRBV25-1 and TRBJ2-3): EADIYQTPRYLVIGTGKKITLECSQTMGHDKMYWYQQDPGMELHLIHYSYGVNSTEKGDLSSESTVSRIRTEHFPLTLESARPSHTSQYLCASSEFWRGDTQYFGPGTRLTVL.

The CDR3 DNA sequence: TGTGCCAGCAGCACCGGTCGGAACGTCCCGAAAGGGGGAGCTTTCTTT. Residues: CASSTGRNVPKGGAFF. This rearrangement joins TRBV21-1 to TRBJ1-1; TRBD1 is the table's D call and was not checked against the DNA. TRBV21-1 is a recognized pseudogene. The CDR3 is 16 residues long.